One sample yielded the 31 T cell receptor beta chains listed below, sequenced in a study of blood T cell repertoires in COVID-19. Clones were read by immunoSEQ multiplex PCR, and TCRdb kept only the in-frame ones, dropping some. The sample consists of 300,000 to 500,000 clones, 70% to 90% of them appearing once. Material for sequencing was PBMCs or T cells enriched from blood (not recorded which). The source of these receptors is a woman in her 40s with acute COVID-19.

The chain recombines TRBV7-9 with TRBJ1-4; 7 nucleotides match TRBD1. The trim removed 6 bases at V and 7 bases at J, leaving 11 bases unmatched. The germline V gene encodes CDR1 SEHNR and CDR2 FQNEAQ (reference sequence). CDR3 length: 15 amino acids. The CDR3 nucleotides read TGTGCCAGCAGTCGGAACACAGGGGTTAGTGAAAAACTGTTTTTT. It codes for CASSRNTGVSEKLFF. Using reference TRBV7-9 and TRBJ1-4 for the parts outside the CDR3, the full variable domain is DTGVSQNPRHKITKRGQNVTFRCDPISEHNRLYWYRQTLGQGPEFLTYFQNEAQLEKSRLLSDRFSAERPKGSFSTLEIQRTEQGDSAMYLCASSRNTGVSEKLFFGSGTQLSVL.

The V gene is TRBV11-2, the J gene TRBJ2-5, with D tentatively TRBD2 (5 bases). The CDR3 runs 15 residues. V was cut by 2 bases and J by 4 bases, with 14 bases left in between. The germline V gene has CDR1 SGHAT and CDR2 FQNNGV. The CDR3 loop is CASSLNPLEGETQYF. CDR3 nucleotides: TGTGCCAGCAGCTTAAACCCACTAGAGGGAGAGACCCAGTACTTC.

This clone has just a few counts. The sample holds other DNA sequences that translate to the same CDR3. This chain joins TRBV7-9 and TRBJ2-2; 7 nucleotides match TRBD2. CDR1 SEHNR and CDR2 FQNEAQ come from the germline V gene (reference sequence). V shed 1 base, J shed 6 bases, and the junction held 2 bases outside the gene matches. The CDR3 runs to 14 residues. This CDR3 reads CASSLGLAAGELFF. In nucleotides, the CDR3 is TGTGCCAGCAGCTTAGGGCTAGCGGCCGGGGAGCTGTTTTTT.

There are a few counts of this clone. The chain recombines TRBV2 with TRBJ1-6; D gene uncertain. The CDR3 runs to 14 residues. Trimming pared 1 base from V and 7 bases from J, leaving 8 bases between. Germline CDR1 is SNHLY and CDR2 is FYNNEI. The CDR3, as DNA: TGTGCCAGCAGTGAAGGGAGGATAAATTCACCCCTCCACTTT. Protein product: CASSEGRINSPLHF.

V gene TRBV6-5 combines with J gene TRBJ2-1, with D possibly TRBD2 on 6 matching bases. Per germline, CDR1 MNHEY and CDR2 SVGAGI. The V end lost 8 bases, the J end lost 10 bases, and 24 bases lay between the germline ends. The CDR3 length is 15 residues. CDR3 DNA sequence: TGTGCCAGCTCCAATCCCGGAGGGACTGCCAACGAGCAGTTCTTC. Translated: CASSNPGGTANEQFF.

This clone was recorded once. The chain couples TRBV27 to TRBJ2-3; 9 bases match TRBD2. V was clipped by 0 bases and J by 3 bases; unmatched bases: 4. The germline CDR1 and CDR2 sequences are MNHEY and SMNVEV (reference sequence). The CDR3 spans 16 residues. CDR3 nucleotide sequence: TGTGCCAGCAGTTTATCGGCGGGGGGGGTAACAGATACGCAGTATTTT. Amino acids: CASSLSAGGVTDTQYF.

The rearrangement joins TRBV5-1 to TRBJ2-7; 11 nucleotides agree with TRBD1. The CDR3 totals 15 residues. CDR1 SGHRS and CDR2 YFSETQ come from the germline V gene. With 0 bases clipped from V and 6 bases from J, the junction kept 5 bases outside the gene matches. Here the CDR3 DNA reads TGCGCCAGCAGCTTGGCCAGGGACAGGGGGATCGAGCAGTACTTC. The encoded protein is CASSLARDRGIEQYF.

This clone was recorded a few times. The rearrangement links TRBV18 to TRBJ1-2, with TRBD1 matching 7 bases. The CDR3 runs 15 residues. Germline trimming cut 2 bases from V and 2 bases from J; bases unmatched to any gene: 5. CDR1 KGHSH and CDR2 LQKENI come from the germline V gene. The CDR3 sequence: CASSPLEGANYGYTF. CDR3 bases: TGTGCCAGCTCACCATTGGAGGGGGCGAACTATGGCTACACCTTC.

This clone was counted only a few times. The CDR3 sequence: CASVIGTEYYGYTF. CDR3 coding DNA: TGTGCCAGCGTGATCGGGACAGAGTACTATGGCTACACCTTC. The rearrangement links TRBV7-9 to TRBJ1-2; 7 positions match TRBD1. There are 14 residues in the CDR3. J lost 3 bases, V lost 8 bases, and 9 bases had no gene match. Germline V gives CDR1 SEHNR, CDR2 FQNEAQ (reference sequence).

About this clone itself: The same CDR3 can be traced to other DNA sequences in this sample. The gene calls are TRBV9 and TRBJ2-1; unclear D gene. Germline-derived CDR1 and CDR2 are SGDLS and YYNGEE. This CDR3 region has 13 residues. V was cut by 1 base and J by 3 bases, with 5 bases left in between. Written as DNA, the CDR3 is TGTGCCAGCAGCGTATCACTCTACAATGAGCAGTTCTTC. It encodes CASSVSLYNEQFF.

The genes are TRBV10-2 and TRBJ1-6; D is ambiguous. The germline V gene encodes CDR1 WSHSY and CDR2 SAAADI. Trimming stripped 2 bases from V and 2 bases from J, with 7 bases between. CDR3 length equals 15 residues. Here the CDR3 DNA reads TGCGCCAGCAGTGAGGGAGCAGCCTATAATTCACCCCTCCACTTT. Protein: CASSEGAAYNSPLHF.

The chain recombines TRBV19 with TRBJ1-2; TRBD1 might be the D (6 bases). The CDR3 extends over 13 amino acids. Germline CDR1 and CDR2: LNHDA and SQIVND (reference sequence). The germline V and J ends were trimmed by 4 bases and 8 bases, with 14 bases remaining between them. CDR3 nucleotides: TGTGCCAGTAGTAATCTTGCAGGGGAAGGCTACACCTTC. This encodes CASSNLAGEGYTF.

In this sample, this clone turned up once. V is TRBV2 and J is TRBJ1-1; 8 positions match TRBD1. The J segment lost 2 bases and the V segment lost 5 bases, leaving 7 bases of the junction unmatched. Germline-derived CDR1 and CDR2 are SNHLY and FYNNEI. The CDR3 runs 15 residues. Written as DNA, the CDR3 is TGTGCCAGCAGTACTCAGACAGGGGCCAACACTGAAGCTTTCTTT. Amino acid sequence: CASSTQTGANTEAFF. Filled out from reference TRBV2 and TRBJ1-1, the complete variable domain reads EPEVTQTPSHQVTQMGQEVILRCVPISNHLYFYWYRQILGQKVEFLVSFYNNEISEKSEIFDDQFSVERPDGSNFTLKIRSTKLEDSAMYFCASSTQTGANTEAFFGQGTRLTVV.

The gene calls are TRBV9 and TRBJ2-4; 8 nucleotides match TRBD1. Germline assignment: CDR1 SGDLS and CDR2 YYNGEE. After removal of 7 bases from V and 1 base from J, the junction contained 7 bases not matched to a gene. The CDR3 runs 15 residues. CDR3 DNA sequence: TGTGCCAGCTCATCGACAGGGGTGGCCAAAAACATTCAGTACTTC. Encoded protein: CASSSTGVAKNIQYF. Full variable domain (outside the CDR3, taken from reference TRBV9 and TRBJ2-4): DSGVTQTPKHLITATGQRVTLRCSPRSGDLSVYWYQQSLDQGLQFLIQYYNGEERAKGNILERFSAQQFPDLHSELNLSSLELGDSALYFCASSSTGVAKNIQYFGAGTRLSVL.

The chain couples TRBV11-3 to TRBJ1-2; 10 positions match TRBD1. The ends lost 5 bases at V and 2 bases at J; junction bases unmatched: 5. The CDR3 contains 15 residues. Germline V gene data show CDR1 as SGHNT and CDR2 as YENEEA. Written as DNA, the CDR3 is TGTGCCAGCAGCCCGGGGACAGGGGACAACTATGGCTACACCTTC. Translation gives CASSPGTGDNYGYTF. Complete variable domain (other parts from reference TRBV11-3 and TRBJ1-2): EAGVVQSPRYKIIEKKQPVAFWCNPISGHNTLYWYLQNLGQGPELLIRYENEEAVDDSQLPKDRFSAERLKGVDSTLKIQPAELGDSAVYLCASSPGTGDNYGYTFGSGTRLTVV.

The genes are TRBV25-1 and TRBJ1-1; tentative D call: TRBD1 (6 bases). Germline lookup yields CDR1 MGHDK and CDR2 SYGVNS. The V end lost 0 bases, the J end lost 11 bases, and 16 bases lay between the germline ends. The CDR3 runs to 14 residues. CDR3 protein: CASSEYGEQGYAFF. CDR3 coding DNA: TGTGCCAGCAGTGAATATGGGGAACAGGGATACGCTTTCTTT.

This rearrangement joins TRBV6-6 to TRBJ2-1; 12 positions agree with TRBD2. Per the germline V gene, CDR1 is MNHNY and CDR2 is SVGAGI (reference sequence). The CDR3 is 15 residues long. V dropped 6 bases and J dropped 6; count of bases not matched to a gene: 6. DNA for the CDR3: TGTGCCAGCAGGGACCTAGCGGGGGGGCCCAATGAGCAGTTCTTC. It translates to CASRDLAGGPNEQFF.

The chain combines TRBV29-1 with TRBJ1-2, with 9 bases that match TRBD1. Germline V gene data show CDR1 as SQVTM and CDR2 as ANQGSEA. The CDR3 is 12 amino acids. V was clipped by 1 base and J by 8 bases; unmatched bases: 2. This chain's CDR3 is CSVEGTGVGYTF. The DNA for the CDR3 is TGCAGCGTTGAAGGGACAGGGGTCGGCTACACCTTC.

CDR3 bases: TGCGCCAGCAGCTCGCAGGGCGGGAGGGAGACCCAGTACTTC. Protein sequence: CASSSQGGRETQYF. The rearrangement joins TRBV5-1 to TRBJ2-5; 8 nucleotides align to TRBD2. The germline gives CDR1 SGHRS, CDR2 YFSETQ. With 3 bases clipped from V and 5 bases from J, the junction kept 6 bases outside the gene matches. This CDR3 contains 14 residues.

The chain uses TRBV10-3 and TRBJ1-3; maybe TRBD1 (5 bases). Looked up from germline, CDR1 is ENHRY and CDR2 is SYGVKD. V gave up 2 bases and J gave up 4 bases, with 15 bases separating them. This CDR3 has 16 amino acids. The CDR3 here is CAISEKLLAGGNTIYF. The CDR3 bases are TGTGCCATCAGTGAGAAGTTGTTGGCAGGGGGAAACACCATATATTTT.

This chain uses TRBV9 with TRBJ1-3, with D possibly matching TRBD1 (6 bases). The CDR3 totals 14 residues. The V gene lost 1 base and the J gene lost 5 bases, with 10 bases spanning the gap. CDR1 is SGDLS, CDR2 YYNGEE, per germline. The CDR3, as DNA: TGTGCCAGCAGCGTAATGGGGGGGCGAAACACCATATATTTT. As protein: CASSVMGGRNTIYF. The full variable domain, its missing parts supplied by reference TRBV9 and TRBJ1-3, is DSGVTQTPKHLITATGQRVTLRCSPRSGDLSVYWYQQSLDQGLQFLIQYYNGEERAKGNILERFSAQQFPDLHSELNLSSLELGDSALYFCASSVMGGRNTIYFGEGSWLTVV.

The chain joins TRBV19 to TRBJ1-1; a possible D gene is TRBD1 (5 bases). Germline loops: CDR1 LNHDA, CDR2 SQIVND (reference sequence). This CDR3 contains 14 residues. Trimming stripped 5 bases from V and 3 bases from J, with 13 bases between. The CDR3 region has the DNA TGTGCCAGTAGTCCTTGGGGCGGTGACACTGAAGCTTTCTTT. The encoded protein is CASSPWGGDTEAFF.

The V gene is TRBV5-4, the J gene TRBJ1-4; 10 nucleotides match TRBD1. Germline V lookup: CDR1 SGHNT, CDR2 YYREEE (reference sequence). The CDR3 is 16 residues long. Trimming took 5 bases from V and 3 from J; bases not matched to a gene: 7. CDR3: CASSQRTGGSNEKLFF. CDR3 nucleotide sequence: TGTGCCAGCAGTCAAAGGACAGGGGGATCTAATGAAAAACTGTTTTTT.

The rearrangement joins TRBV10-2 to TRBJ1-4; 8 nucleotides match TRBD1. V lost 4 bases and J lost 3; bases outside the gene matches: 4. Per the germline V gene, CDR1 is WSHSY and CDR2 is SAAADI. The CDR3 contains 15 residues. The CDR3 reads CASSAGTGPNEKLFF. CDR3 DNA sequence: TGCGCCAGCAGTGCCGGGACAGGCCCTAATGAAAAACTGTTTTTT.

This clone occurred once. The chain uses TRBV4-1 and TRBJ1-1; D is unresolved. Looked up from germline, CDR1 is MGHRA and CDR2 is YSYEKL. Trimming stripped 0 bases from V and 6 bases from J, with 17 bases between. This CDR3 comprises 16 residues. CDR3 protein: CASSQEGEFPFPEAFF. The CDR3 DNA is TGCGCCAGCAGCCAAGAGGGCGAGTTCCCCTTCCCTGAAGCTTTCTTT.

V usage is TRBV7-9 and J usage is TRBJ2-3; 9 nucleotides align to TRBD2. V lost 5 bases and J lost 10; bases outside the gene matches: 10. CDR3 length equals 14 residues. CDR1 and CDR2 from the germline V gene are SEHNR and FQNEAQ (reference sequence). The CDR3 is CASSPGGGGAAQYF. The CDR3 DNA reads TGTGCCAGCAGCCCGGGCGGCGGGGGGGCGGCGCAGTATTTT. The full variable domain, rest sourced from reference TRBV7-9 and TRBJ2-3, is DTGVSQNPRHKITKRGQNVTFRCDPISEHNRLYWYRQTLGQGPEFLTYFQNEAQLEKSRLLSDRFSAERPKGSFSTLEIQRTEQGDSAMYLCASSPGGGGAAQYFGPGTRLTVL.

The V gene is TRBV7-8, the J gene TRBJ2-3, with 9 bases fitting TRBD2. The V gene end was trimmed by 2 bases and the J gene end by 6 bases; junction bases not matched to a gene: 15. The CDR3 has 18 amino acids. Germline V gene sequence: CDR1 SGHVS, CDR2 FQNEAQ. CDR3 coding DNA: TGTGCCAGCAGCTTATCCGCCTCGAGCGGGGGGCCATCGGATACGCAGTATTTT. Translation gives CASSLSASSGGPSDTQYF. Looking up the rest from reference TRBV7-8 and TRBJ2-3 gives the full variable domain: GAGVSQSPRYKVAKRGQDVALRCDPISGHVSLFWYQQALGQGPEFLTYFQNEAQLDKSGLPSDRFFAERPEGSVSTLKIQRTQQEDSAVYLCASSLSASSGGPSDTQYFGPGTRLTVL.

The chain couples TRBV19 to TRBJ2-5, with TRBD1 matching 7 bases. The CDR3 loop spans 14 amino acids. The germline gives CDR1 LNHDA, CDR2 SQIVND (reference sequence). Trimming at V came to 4 bases and at J to 0 bases, leaving 2 bases not matched to a gene. CDR3 nucleotide sequence: TGTGCCAGTAGTACAGACAGGGACCAAGAGACCCAGTACTTC. Translated: CASSTDRDQETQYF.

The chain has TRBV7-8 and TRBJ1-1; D not certain. The CDR3 spans 14 residues. With 6 bases removed from V and 3 bases from J, the gap between germline ends came to 14 bases. Germline-derived CDR1 and CDR2 are SGHVS and FQNEAQ. The CDR3 DNA reads TGTGCCAGCAGGCTTAGCTGGCTCGACACTGAAGCTTTCTTT. Translation gives CASRLSWLDTEAFF.

The genes are TRBV5-4 and TRBJ1-3, with 8 bases lining up with TRBD1. Unmatched junction bases numbered 14, after V lost 6 bases and J lost 3 bases. Germline V gene lookup returns CDR1 SGHNT and CDR2 YYREEE (reference sequence). The CDR3 consists of 17 residues. The CDR3 loop is CASTRVPGTGGGNTIYF. The CDR3 nucleotides are TGTGCCAGCACCCGGGTCCCCGGGACAGGCGGTGGAAACACCATATATTTT.

The chain employs TRBV18 and TRBJ2-7, with TRBD1 matching over 11 bases. J gave up 2 bases and V 0 bases, and 3 bases lay outside the gene matches. Germline V gene data show CDR1 as KGHSH and CDR2 as LQKENI. The CDR3 extends over 16 amino acids. CDR3 region: CASSPPTGQGAYEQYF. The CDR3 DNA reads as TGTGCCAGCTCACCACCGACGGGACAGGGGGCCTACGAGCAGTACTTC. The full variable domain, its missing parts supplied by reference TRBV18 and TRBJ2-7, is NAGVMQNPRHLVRRRGQEARLRCSPMKGHSHVYWYRQLPEEGLKFMVYLQKENIIDESGMPKERFSAEFPKEGPSILRIQQVVRGDSAAYFCASSPPTGQGAYEQYFGPGTRLTVT.